These 5 T cell receptor beta chains share one sample of origin, sequenced in a study of cytomegalovirus exposure and HLA in healthy donors. 60 Vbeta and 13 Jbeta primers were used in PCR. Clones were read by immunoSEQ multiplex PCR, and TCRdb kept only the in-frame ones, dropping some. The data contain roughly 150,000 clones, about 77% of them singletons. Source material: PBMCs. The source of these receptors is a man in his late teens or twenties in good health and CMV-seropositive.

The rearrangement uses TRBV5-1 and TRBJ2-7, with 8 bases that match TRBD1. The V segment lost 0 bases and the J segment 9 bases; nucleotides outside the gene matches: 8. CDR1 is SGHRS and CDR2 is YFSETQ in the germline V gene. CDR3 size: 14 residues. The CDR3 reads CASSLEDRENRQYF. CDR3 DNA: TGCGCCAGCAGCTTGGAGGACAGGGAGAATCGGCAGTACTTC.

The V call is TRBV19, the J call TRBJ2-7, with D perhaps TRBD1 (6 bases). V was clipped by 4 bases and J by 0 bases, with 10 bases between them. Germline lookup yields CDR1 LNHDA and CDR2 SQIVND (reference sequence). The CDR3 is 14 amino acids. CDR3 amino acids: CASSTGDNSYEQYF. The CDR3 nucleotides are TGTGCCAGTAGTACCGGGGACAACTCCTACGAGCAGTACTTC.

This clone was seen only a few times. The gene calls are TRBV5-4 and TRBJ1-1, with D tentatively TRBD1 (5 bases). V lost 4 bases to trimming and J lost 5 bases, with 12 bases between them. CDR1 SGHNT and CDR2 YYREEE come from the germline V gene (reference sequence). The CDR3 contains 13 residues. The CDR3 sequence: CASSPVGGTEAFF. DNA of the CDR3: TGTGCCAGCAGCCCGGTGGGGGGGACTGAAGCTTTCTTT.

V is TRBV6-1 and J is TRBJ2-6; no definite D call. The CDR3 has 13 amino acids. Germline loops: CDR1 MNHNS, CDR2 SASEGT. Trimming left V 9 bases short and J 0 bases short, with 6 bases between. The chain's CDR3 is CASTGSGANVLTF. CDR3 nucleotide sequence: TGTGCCAGTACCGGCTCTGGGGCCAACGTCCTGACTTTC.

The chain recombines TRBV19 with TRBJ1-5, with 8 bases lining up with TRBD1. J was trimmed by 2 bases and V by 5 bases; bases with no gene match: 11. Germline V gives CDR1 LNHDA, CDR2 SQIVND (reference sequence). This CDR3 is 17 amino acids long. The CDR3 DNA sequence: TGTGCCAGTAGTCGAAGCCAGGGGGCATTGGGCAATCAGCCCCAGCATTTT. Translation: CASSRSQGALGNQPQHF.